This T cell receptor beta chain was profiled in a study of graft-versus-host responses after intestinal transplantation. The overall study: Recipients were given multivisceral, liver-intestinal, or isolated intestinal transplants. The study, taken as a whole, reports: Patients who carried graft-donor T cell macrochimerism also had high graft-versus-host to host-versus-graft clonal ratios in their allografts.

Germline CDR1 is SGHDT and CDR2 is YYEEEE. With V trimmed by 0 bases and J by 2 bases, 8 bases remained unmatched. The CDR3 length is 17 residues. Assay: immunoSEQ multiplex PCR; the TCRdb copy retains only in-frame clones and omits some. The sample lists approximately 8,700 clones, about 32% occurring once. By share, this clone counts as medium-sized. CFSE-low proliferating responders, CD3+CD4+ and CD3+CD8+, were sorted post-reaction. This rearrangement joins TRBV5-6 to TRBJ1-5; 7 bases map to TRBD1. The sequence was obtained from a human patient who received an intestinal transplant. The specimen comprised alloreactive CD4+ T cells from a mixed lymphocyte reaction culture, sampled before intestinal transplant. Subset specified: CFSE-low proliferating T cells sorted from roughly six-day pre-transplant mixed lymphocyte reaction (GvH or HvG direction). CDR3 bases: TGTGCCAGCAGCTTGGGCACAGGGGTATTAGGCAATCAGCCCCAGCATTTT. Residues: CASSLGTGVLGNQPQHF.